This T cell receptor beta chain was captured by sequencing in a study of cytotoxic CD8 clonotypes in ibrutinib-treated CLL. On the study more broadly: Included were 11 to 12 relapsed/refractory and about 15 treatment-naive patients, of whom fewer than 18 were IGHV unmutated.

Measured with immunoSEQ multiplex PCR; TCRdb has only the in-frame clones, and not every one. In the table there are about 63,000 clones, 71% of which are singletons. TCR beta libraries used around 2.2 micrograms of genomic DNA from cryopreserved PBMCs. The CDR3 consists of 15 residues. Germline assignment: CDR1 SGHDN and CDR2 FVKESK. After removal of 1 base from V and 4 bases from J, the junction contained 4 bases not matched to a gene. This TCR came from a human donor with chronic lymphocytic leukemia. The gene calls are TRBV14 and TRBJ2-5; 9 bases fit TRBD2. The sample consisted of PBMCs, taken after 12 months of ibrutinib treatment. The CDR3 coding sequence is TGTGCCAGCAGCCAAGGCGCTAGCGGGGTAGAGACCCAGTACTTC. Residues: CASSQGASGVETQYF.